The 22 T cell receptor beta chains listed next were all sequenced from one sample in a study of shared clonotypes between healthy human individuals. Profiling relied on immunoSEQ multiplex PCR, and the TCRdb table lists in-frame clones only, not all of them. Seen here are approximately 2.3 million clones, 93% observed once, and the top ten hold 0.35% to 0.5%. The sequenced sample consisted of naive CD4+ T cells from PBMCs. The subset: CD45RA+ positively selected. The receptors come from a man aged 18 to 35 in good health. Some clones in this sample may be carry-over from other donors' samples.

The chain has TRBV7-8 and TRBJ2-1; D is ambiguous. Trimming took 1 base from V and 9 from J, leaving 13 bases between them. Germline CDR1 SGHVS, CDR2 FQNEAQ. The CDR3 contains 14 residues. CDR3 DNA sequence: TGTGCCAGCAGCTTAGAAGGGCAGTATGGTGAGCAGTTCTTC. Translated: CASSLEGQYGEQFF.

V gene TRBV15 combines with J gene TRBJ2-4; the D is unclear. CDR1 and CDR2 (germline): LNHNV, YYDKDF (reference sequence). Trimming stripped 2 bases from V and 1 base from J, with 9 bases between. The CDR3 loop spans 15 amino acids. In DNA, the CDR3 is TGTGCCACCAGCAGAAGAACTATGGCCAAAAACATTCAGTACTTC. Encoded protein: CATSRRTMAKNIQYF.

V gene TRBV7-2 combines with J gene TRBJ2-6; a weak D match, TRBD2 (6 bases). Germline assignment: CDR1 SGHTA and CDR2 FQGNSA. Trimming pared 6 bases from V and 2 bases from J, leaving 17 bases between. The CDR3 is made up of 17 amino acids. The CDR3 bases are TGTGCCAGCAGTCTTCTCGGGAGCGGTACTGGGGCCAACGTCCTGACTTTC. Its protein is CASSLLGSGTGANVLTF.

In this sample, this clone turned up once. The chain links TRBV4-2 to TRBJ1-2; 11 bases line up with TRBD1. Germline V gene data show CDR1 as LGHNA and CDR2 as YNFKEQ. Trimming cost V 3 bases and J 4 bases; bases outside gene matches: 7. The CDR3 spans 16 residues. The DNA for the CDR3 is TGTGCCAGCAGCCAGCTTGGGACAGGGGGTCCCTATGGCTACACCTTC. This encodes CASSQLGTGGPYGYTF.

Turning to this clone: Distinct nucleotide sequences in the sample also encode this CDR3. The chain is built from TRBV27 and TRBJ1-2; no firm D call. Trimming stripped 2 bases from V and 0 bases from J, with 7 bases between. In germline, CDR1 is MNHEY, CDR2 SMNVEV (reference sequence). The length of the CDR3 is 14 residues. Here the CDR3 reads CASSLNPANYGYTF. The CDR3 bases are TGTGCCAGCAGTTTAAACCCAGCTAACTATGGCTACACCTTC.

This rearrangement joins TRBV7-3 to TRBJ2-1; 13 bases map to TRBD2. The germline gives CDR1 SGHTA, CDR2 FQGTGA. V shed 5 bases, J shed 6 bases, and the junction held 4 bases outside the gene matches. The CDR3 is 15 residues long. The CDR3: CASSPGLAGFNEQFF. The CDR3 bases are TGTGCCAGCAGCCCGGGACTAGCGGGATTCAATGAGCAGTTCTTC.

The V gene is TRBV30, the J gene TRBJ2-7; D is perhaps TRBD1 or TRBD2 (5 bases each). Trimming shortened V by 4 bases and J by 1 base, and 14 bases separated the two germline ends. The germline V gene has CDR1 GTSNPN and CDR2 SVGIG (reference sequence). CDR3 size: 14 residues. CDR3 coding DNA: TGTGCCTGGACCCCGAATGGGGGTTCCTACGAGCAGTACTTC. Protein sequence: CAWTPNGGSYEQYF.

The chain uses TRBV7-9 and TRBJ2-1; TRBD2 agrees at 10 bases. In germline, CDR1 is SEHNR, CDR2 FQNEAQ (reference sequence). This CDR3 spans 16 amino acids. V trimming: 3 bases; J trimming: 9 bases; junction bases outside the gene matches: 11. CDR3 residues: CASSFSLLAGFVEQFF. CDR3 DNA: TGTGCCAGCAGCTTTAGTCTACTAGCGGGATTTGTTGAGCAGTTCTTC. Based on the CDR3 plus reference TRBV7-9 and TRBJ2-1, the full variable domain is DTGVSQNPRHKITKRGQNVTFRCDPISEHNRLYWYRQTLGQGPEFLTYFQNEAQLEKSRLLSDRFSAERPKGSFSTLEIQRTEQGDSAMYLCASSFSLLAGFVEQFFGPGTRLTVL.

The rearrangement links TRBV5-4 to TRBJ2-3; D is uncertain. Per germline, CDR1 SGHNT and CDR2 YYREEE (reference sequence). There are 13 residues in the CDR3. Trimming left V 0 bases short and J 4 bases short, with 6 bases between. CDR3 sequence: CASSLDGPDTQYF. DNA of the CDR3: TGTGCCAGCAGCTTGGATGGCCCAGATACGCAGTATTTT.

This clone was found once. The gene calls are TRBV7-2 and TRBJ2-2; possibly TRBD2 for D (5 bases). The CDR3 is 13 residues long. From germline, CDR1 is SGHTA and CDR2 FQGNSA. V was trimmed by 5 bases and J by 6 bases, leaving 10 bases between them. The DNA for the CDR3 is TGTGCCAGCAGCCTCACTAGATCCGGGGAGCTGTTTTTT. It encodes CASSLTRSGELFF.

The J gene is TRBJ1-1, the V gene TRBV7-2; no clear D. Trimming cost V 2 bases and J 2 bases, with 12 bases left between them. CDR3 size: 15 residues. CDR1 and CDR2 from the germline V gene are SGHTA and FQGNSA. The CDR3 loop is CASSLQGGENTEAFF. The CDR3 DNA follows: TGTGCCAGCAGCTTACAAGGCGGAGAAAACACTGAAGCTTTCTTT.

The chain recombines TRBV28 with TRBJ1-1, with 7 bases matching TRBD1. The CDR3 totals 16 residues. From germline, CDR1 is MDHEN and CDR2 SYDVKM. Trimming at V came to 5 bases and at J to 1 base, leaving 10 bases not matched to a gene. CDR3 bases: TGTGCCAGCAGTCTCCTTACCGGGACAGCGAACACTGAAGCTTTCTTT. Translation: CASSLLTGTANTEAFF.

The count of this clone is one. J is TRBJ1-4 and V is TRBV27, with D perhaps matching TRBD1 (6 bases). The CDR3 runs to 17 residues. V shed 2 bases and J shed 4 bases, with 17 bases lying between them. The germline V gene encodes CDR1 MNHEY and CDR2 SMNVEV (reference sequence). The CDR3 coding sequence is TGTGCCAGCAGTTTAAGCTTCGGGGGGCGCATTAATGAAAAACTGTTTTTT. As protein: CASSLSFGGRINEKLFF.

The gene calls are TRBV15 and TRBJ2-1; 7 bases align to TRBD2. The CDR3 sequence is 15 residues long. Germline V gene data show CDR1 as LNHNV and CDR2 as YYDKDF (reference sequence). After removal of 1 base from V and 6 bases from J, the junction contained 6 bases not matched to a gene. DNA for the CDR3: TGTGCCACCAGCAGAGCGGGAGGTCGAGGCAATGAGCAGTTCTTC. Residues: CATSRAGGRGNEQFF.

Regarding this clone: The identical CDR3 is also encoded by other nucleotide sequences in the sample. The rearrangement joins TRBV5-1 to TRBJ1-1; D is unclear. Germline lookup yields CDR1 SGHRS and CDR2 YFSETQ. The V end lost 2 bases, the J end lost 0 bases, and 2 bases lay between the germline ends. This CDR3 spans 12 amino acids. The CDR3 region is CASSLLNTEAFF. The DNA for the CDR3 is TGCGCCAGCAGCTTACTGAACACTGAAGCTTTCTTT. The full variable domain, completed using reference TRBV5-1 and TRBJ1-1, is KAGVTQTPRYLIKTRGQQVTLSCSPISGHRSVSWYQQTPGQGLQFLFEYFSETQRNKGNFPGRFSGRQFSNSRSEMNVSTLELGDSALYLCASSLLNTEAFFGQGTRLTVV.

This chain links TRBV5-4 with TRBJ2-1; 10 bases fit TRBD2. V lost 5 bases to trimming and J lost 9 bases; unmatched junction nucleotides: 14. This CDR3 contains 16 residues. Germline V gives CDR1 SGHNT, CDR2 YYREEE (reference sequence). Written as DNA, the CDR3 is TGTGCCAGCAGGCAAGAGCGGGAGGGCAGTATTAGTGAGCAGTTCTTC. This translates into CASRQEREGSISEQFF. Using reference TRBV5-4 and TRBJ2-1 for the parts outside the CDR3, the full variable domain is ETGVTQSPTHLIKTRGQQVTLRCSSQSGHNTVSWYQQALGQGPQFIFQYYREEENGRGNFPPRFSGLQFPNYSSELNVNALELDDSALYLCASRQEREGSISEQFFGPGTRLTVL.

This sequence joins TRBV11-3 and TRBJ2-1, with 7 bases lining up with TRBD1. The CDR3 is 13 residues long. Germline-derived CDR1 and CDR2 are SGHNT and YENEEA. The V and J ends lost 5 bases and 12 bases, in that order; junction bases with no gene match: 10. CDR3 amino acids: CASSPGDSRVQFF. In DNA form, the CDR3 reads TGTGCCAGCAGCCCCGGGGACAGTCGGGTGCAGTTCTTC.

CDR3 amino acids: CASTSRQGAGTEAFF. Written as DNA, the CDR3 is TGTGCCAGCACAAGCCGACAGGGGGCGGGCACTGAAGCTTTCTTT. The chain links TRBV2 to TRBJ1-1, with 10 bases identical to TRBD1. With V trimmed by 7 bases and J by 4 bases, 9 bases remained unmatched. Germline assignment: CDR1 SNHLY and CDR2 FYNNEI. This CDR3 is built from 15 residues. The variable domain in full, completed from reference TRBV2 and TRBJ1-1, reads EPEVTQTPSHQVTQMGQEVILRCVPISNHLYFYWYRQILGQKVEFLVSFYNNEISEKSEIFDDQFSVERPDGSNFTLKIRSTKLEDSAMYFCASTSRQGAGTEAFFGQGTRLTVV.

This clone was picked up one time. J is TRBJ2-1 and V is TRBV7-6; possible D gene TRBD1, 5 bases. The CDR3 has 17 amino acids. Per germline, CDR1 SGHVS and CDR2 FNYEAQ. The V end lost 4 bases, the J end lost 0 bases, and 16 bases lay between the germline ends. The CDR3 sequence is CASSSRLRGSSYNEQFF. The CDR3 DNA sequence: TGTGCCAGCAGCTCACGCTTAAGGGGAAGCTCCTACAATGAGCAGTTCTTC.

The J gene is TRBJ2-3, the V gene TRBV30; 8 bases are shared with TRBD2. The CDR3 is made up of 14 amino acids. Germline lookup yields CDR1 GTSNPN and CDR2 SVGIG (reference sequence). After removal of 0 bases from V and 5 bases from J, the junction contained 4 bases not matched to a gene. The CDR3 DNA is TGTGCCTGGAGTGTTTTGCTAGCGGGAGATACGCAGTATTTT. It codes for CAWSVLLAGDTQYF. Full variable domain (rest looked up from reference TRBV30 and TRBJ2-3): SQTIHQWPATLVQPVGSPLSLECTVEGTSNPNLYWYRQAAGRGLQLLFYSVGIGQISSEVPQNLSASRPQDRQFILSSKKLLLSDSGFYLCAWSVLLAGDTQYFGPGTRLTVL.

Concerning this clone: Additional DNA sequences in this sample encode the identical CDR3. V is TRBV5-1 and J is TRBJ2-2; D is unclear. CDR3 size: 15 residues. The germline CDR1 and CDR2 sequences are SGHRS and YFSETQ. Trimming took 0 bases from V and 2 from J, leaving 8 bases between them. CDR3 nucleotide sequence: TGCGCCAGCAGCTTGGGCAGGACCAACACCGGGGAGCTGTTTTTT. Its translation: CASSLGRTNTGELFF.

This chain uses TRBV6-5 with TRBJ1-4; tentatively, D is TRBD1 (5 bases). Between the trimmed V and J ends, which lost 5 bases and 7 bases, there was a span of 17 bases. The CDR3 totals 15 residues. Germline lookup yields CDR1 MNHEY and CDR2 SVGAGI. CDR3: CASSLTGTLSEKLFF. CDR3 bases: TGTGCCAGCAGTCTTACCGGGACTCTTAGTGAAAAACTGTTTTTT.